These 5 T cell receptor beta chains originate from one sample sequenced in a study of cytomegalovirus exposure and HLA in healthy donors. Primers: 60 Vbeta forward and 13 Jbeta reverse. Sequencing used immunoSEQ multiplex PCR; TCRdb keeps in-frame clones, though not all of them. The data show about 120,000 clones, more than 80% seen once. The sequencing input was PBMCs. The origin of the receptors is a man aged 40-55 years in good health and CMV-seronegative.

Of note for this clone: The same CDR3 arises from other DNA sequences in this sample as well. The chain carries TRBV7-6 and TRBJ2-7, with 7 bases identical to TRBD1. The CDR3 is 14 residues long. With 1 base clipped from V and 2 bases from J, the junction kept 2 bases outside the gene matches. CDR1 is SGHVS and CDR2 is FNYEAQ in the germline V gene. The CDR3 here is CASSLDRGPYEQYF. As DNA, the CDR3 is TGTGCCAGCAGCTTAGACAGGGGTCCCTACGAGCAGTACTTC.

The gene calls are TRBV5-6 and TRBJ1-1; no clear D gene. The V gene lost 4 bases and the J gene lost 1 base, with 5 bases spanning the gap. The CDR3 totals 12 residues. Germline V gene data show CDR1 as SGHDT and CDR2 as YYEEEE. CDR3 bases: TGTGCCAGCAGCCCGGGGAACACTGAAGCTTTCTTT. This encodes CASSPGNTEAFF.

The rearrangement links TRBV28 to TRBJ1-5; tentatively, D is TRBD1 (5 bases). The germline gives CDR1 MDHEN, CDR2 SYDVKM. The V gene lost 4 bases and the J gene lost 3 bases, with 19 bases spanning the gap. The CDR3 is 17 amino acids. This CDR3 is CASSSNVRGEDNQPQHF. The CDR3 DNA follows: TGTGCCAGCAGTTCAAATGTTCGGGGGGAAGACAATCAGCCCCAGCATTTT.

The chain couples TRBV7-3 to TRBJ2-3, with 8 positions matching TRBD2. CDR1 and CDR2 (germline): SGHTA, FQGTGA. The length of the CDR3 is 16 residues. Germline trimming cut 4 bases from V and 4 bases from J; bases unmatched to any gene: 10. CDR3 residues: CASSSGGAGASDTQYF. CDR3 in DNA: TGTGCCAGCAGCTCCGGCGGAGCGGGAGCATCAGATACGCAGTATTTT.

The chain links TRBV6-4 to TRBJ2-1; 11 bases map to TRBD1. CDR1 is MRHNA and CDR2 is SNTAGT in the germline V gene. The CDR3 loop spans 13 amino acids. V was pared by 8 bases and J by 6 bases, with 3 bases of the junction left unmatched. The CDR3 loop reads CASGTGGLNEQFF. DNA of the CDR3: TGTGCCAGCGGGACAGGGGGTCTCAATGAGCAGTTCTTC.